A single sample is the source of the 30 T cell receptor beta chains below, sequenced in a study of blood T cell repertoires in COVID-19. TCRdb's copy holds only in-frame clones and misses some; the assay was immunoSEQ multiplex PCR. The repertoire holds a few hundred thousand clones, with around 89% as singletons. Sequencing input: PBMCs or T cells enriched from blood (not recorded which). Receptor source: a woman aged 18-29 years who had recovered from COVID-19.

The genes are TRBV11-3 and TRBJ1-1; D is perhaps TRBD1 (5 bases). CDR3 length: 15 residues. V was shortened by 5 bases and J by 0 bases, with 13 bases between the two germline ends. Germline V gene lookup returns CDR1 SGHNT and CDR2 YENEEA. For the CDR3, the DNA is TGTGCCAGCAGCGCCCGGGGGGGAATGAACACTGAAGCTTTCTTT. Its protein product is CASSARGGMNTEAFF.

The rearrangement joins TRBV30 to TRBJ1-3; D is possibly TRBD1 (5 bases). This CDR3 is 12 amino acids long. V was clipped by 7 bases and J by 9 bases, with 16 bases between them. CDR1 and CDR2 from the germline V gene are GTSNPN and SVGIG (reference sequence). The chain's CDR3 is CASRQGQGTIYF. The CDR3, as DNA: TGTGCCTCACGACAAGGGCAGGGCACCATATATTTT.

This chain links TRBV7-2 with TRBJ2-2, with 7 bases lining up with TRBD1. The germline CDR1 and CDR2 sequences are SGHTA and FQGNSA. The ends lost 8 bases at V and 3 bases at J; junction bases unmatched: 3. The CDR3 length is 13 residues. CDR3 sequence: CASSTGHTGELFF. The CDR3, as DNA: TGTGCCAGCTCGACAGGGCACACCGGGGAGCTGTTTTTT.

The rearrangement uses TRBV7-2 and TRBJ2-3; D may be TRBD1 (6 bases). Trimming removed 3 bases from V and 2 bases from J, with 15 bases in between. Germline CDR1 is SGHTA and CDR2 is FQGNSA. The CDR3 covers 16 residues. CDR3 bases: TGTGCCAGCAGCTTCCGTATACAGGGTCACACAGATACGCAGTATTTT. Protein product: CASSFRIQGHTDTQYF. The full variable domain, completed using reference TRBV7-2 and TRBJ2-3, is GAGVSQSPSNKVTEKGKDVELRCDPISGHTALYWYRQSLGQGLEFLIYFQGNSAPDKSGLPSDRFSAERTGGSVSTLTIQRTQQEDSAVYLCASSFRIQGHTDTQYFGPGTRLTVL.

This chain connects TRBV5-1 to TRBJ1-2, with D perhaps matching TRBD1 (6 bases). V lost 4 bases and J lost 6, with 13 bases in between. Germline V CDR1 and CDR2: SGHRS, YFSETQ. The CDR3 is 13 amino acids. Written as DNA, the CDR3 is TGCGCCAGCAGCCTCGGGACACCTGATGGCTACACCTTC. This translates into CASSLGTPDGYTF.

The chain joins TRBV19 to TRBJ1-2; D perhaps matches TRBD1 (6 bases). The germline V gene has CDR1 LNHDA and CDR2 SQIVND (reference sequence). The length of the CDR3 is 18 residues. Trimming stripped 6 bases from V and 2 bases from J, with 25 bases between. The CDR3 bases are TGTGCCAGTAGGCCCTCGAGGGGACACTCAAAGAGGAACTATGGCTACACCTTC. Amino acids: CASRPSRGHSKRNYGYTF.

The chain couples TRBV5-6 to TRBJ2-7; D possibly corresponds to TRBD2 (5 bases). The length of the CDR3 is 13 residues. The ends were cut back, 3 bases at V and 7 bases at J, with 14 bases in the middle. Germline loops: CDR1 SGHDT, CDR2 YYEEEE. The CDR3 here is CASSSTVAWEQYF. CDR3 in DNA: TGTGCCAGCAGCTCTACAGTAGCGTGGGAGCAGTACTTC. Using reference TRBV5-6 and TRBJ2-7 for the parts outside the CDR3, the full variable domain is DAGVTQSPTHLIKTRGQQVTLRCSPKSGHDTVSWYQQALGQGPQFIFQYYEEEERQRGNFPDRFSGHQFPNYSSELNVNALLLGDSALYLCASSSTVAWEQYFGPGTRLTVT.

The chain couples TRBV6-5 to TRBJ2-7; 9 bases are a match to TRBD1. Germline loops: CDR1 MNHEY, CDR2 SVGAGI. The V and J ends lost 0 bases and 2 bases, in that order; junction bases with no gene match: 5. The CDR3 is 16 amino acids. The CDR3 region is CASSYSGTGFAYEQYF. CDR3 DNA sequence: TGTGCCAGCAGTTACTCGGGGACAGGGTTTGCCTACGAGCAGTACTTC.

The rearrangement links TRBV12-3 or TRBV12-4 to TRBJ1-2; D is undetermined. The ends were cut back, 2 bases at V and 7 bases at J, with 11 bases in the middle. This CDR3 contains 13 residues. CDR3 sequence reads: CASSLYMRAGYTF. DNA of the CDR3: TGTGCCAGCAGTTTATATATGAGGGCTGGCTACACCTTC.

The chain is built from TRBV9 and TRBJ1-4, with unresolved D. This CDR3 contains 13 residues. Per germline, CDR1 SGDLS and CDR2 YYNGEE. V lost 4 bases and J lost 1, with 5 bases in between. The chain's CDR3 is CASSPGTNEKLFF. The CDR3 DNA reads TGTGCCAGCAGCCCCGGAACTAATGAAAAACTGTTTTTT.

The genes are TRBV27 and TRBJ1-5; perhaps TRBD1 as D (5 bases). The CDR3 totals 16 residues. Germline V gene sequence: CDR1 MNHEY, CDR2 SMNVEV (reference sequence). Trimming shortened V by 3 bases and J by 0 bases, and 12 bases separated the two germline ends. The chain's CDR3 is CASSFTFGGSNQPQHF. CDR3 bases: TGTGCCAGCAGTTTCACCTTCGGGGGTAGCAATCAGCCCCAGCATTTT.

This chain links TRBV29-1 with TRBJ1-2; the match to TRBD1 covers 9 bases. Looked up from germline, CDR1 is SQVTM and CDR2 is ANQGSEA. V lost 5 bases, J lost 7 bases, and 5 bases stayed unmatched. CDR3 length: 12 residues. The CDR3 DNA sequence: TGCAGCGTTCACAGGGGGCAGAGTGGCTACACCTTC. Translated, it gives CSVHRGQSGYTF.

The rearrangement uses TRBV2 and TRBJ2-2, with 7 bases aligning to TRBD1. The CDR3 has 14 residues. Looked up from germline, CDR1 is SNHLY and CDR2 is FYNNEI. Trimming removed 4 bases from V and 5 bases from J; junction bases left unmatched: 4. CDR3 coding DNA: TGTGCCAGCAGTGGTTTCAGGGGGACCGGGGAGCTGTTTTTT. It specifies CASSGFRGTGELFF.

This clone has a handful of counts. V gene TRBV3-1 (or the pseudogene TRBV3-2) combines with J gene TRBJ2-3; D unclear. With 4 bases removed from V and 4 bases from J, the gap between germline ends came to 6 bases. The germline V gene encodes CDR1 LGHDT and CDR2 YNNKEL (reference sequence). This CDR3 has 12 residues. The DNA of the CDR3 is TGTGCCAGCAGCCCCCTCGCAGATACGCAGTATTTT. This sequence encodes CASSPLADTQYF.

This chain connects TRBV7-6 to TRBJ1-5; D call uncertain. Germline V gives CDR1 SGHVS, CDR2 FNYEAQ. Trimming shortened V by 0 bases and J by 5 bases, and 8 bases separated the two germline ends. The CDR3 consists of 14 residues. The CDR3, as DNA: TGTGCCAGCAGCTTAGCGTCCGGGGATCAGCCCCAGCATTTT. Residues: CASSLASGDQPQHF.

The chain uses TRBV7-3 and TRBJ2-1, with TRBD2 identical over 10 bases. The CDR3 runs to 17 residues. Germline CDR1 is SGHTA and CDR2 is FQGTGA. V was pared by 1 base and J by 2 bases, with 5 bases of the junction left unmatched. The CDR3 coding sequence is TGTGCCAGCAGCTTAAGGGCTAGCGGGGGCCCCTACAATGAGCAGTTCTTC. Its protein is CASSLRASGGPYNEQFF.

The chain joins TRBV30 to TRBJ1-5; D not resolved. This CDR3 spans 14 amino acids. The ends were cut back, 4 bases at V and 0 bases at J, with 10 bases in the middle. The germline V gene encodes CDR1 GTSNPN and CDR2 SVGIG (reference sequence). Here the CDR3 reads CAWNRGNSNQPQHF. For the CDR3, the DNA is TGTGCCTGGAATAGAGGGAATAGCAATCAGCCCCAGCATTTT.

A single count supports this clone. The chain has TRBV30 and TRBJ2-7; 8 bases agree with TRBD1. The length of the CDR3 is 13 residues. The V and J ends lost 4 bases and 6 bases, in that order; junction bases with no gene match: 8. Germline V lookup: CDR1 GTSNPN, CDR2 SVGIG (reference sequence). CDR3 amino acids: CAWTGQGAGEQYF. CDR3 nucleotide sequence: TGTGCCTGGACTGGGCAGGGGGCGGGCGAGCAGTACTTC.

The chain carries TRBV5-5 and TRBJ2-3; no clear D gene. Germline assignment: CDR1 SGHKS and CDR2 YYEKEE (reference sequence). V was cut by 4 bases and J by 3 bases, with 6 bases left in between. The CDR3 totals 12 residues. CDR3 region: CASSLTTDTQYF. The CDR3, as DNA: TGTGCCAGCAGCCTGACTACAGATACGCAGTATTTT.

The table lists this clone with a few counts. The V and J genes are TRBV6-5 and TRBJ2-5; 8 bases align to TRBD2. Germline loops: CDR1 MNHEY, CDR2 SVGAGI. The CDR3 consists of 14 residues. Trimming cost V 8 bases and J 2 bases; bases outside gene matches: 7. CDR3 DNA sequence: TGTGCCAGCGCCCCGGGAGGGAGGCAAGAGACCCAGTACTTC. Translating gives CASAPGGRQETQYF.

The chain joins TRBV28 to TRBJ2-3; TRBD1 is a possible D gene (6 bases). The germline gives CDR1 MDHEN, CDR2 SYDVKM. V was trimmed by 3 bases and J by 6 bases, leaving 13 bases between them. This CDR3 is built from 14 residues. CDR3 DNA sequence: TGTGCCAGCAGTTTGCAGGGGATCGTGGATACGCAGTATTTT. Encoded protein: CASSLQGIVDTQYF. The variable domain in full, with the rest retrieved from reference TRBV28 and TRBJ2-3, is DVKVTQSSRYLVKRTGEKVFLECVQDMDHENMFWYRQDPGLGLRLIYFSYDVKMKEKGDIPEGYSVSREKKERFSLILESASTNQTSMYLCASSLQGIVDTQYFGPGTRLTVL.

This clone was picked up one time. The J gene is TRBJ1-1, the V gene TRBV6-6, with a tentative D call TRBD1 (6 bases). Trimming stripped 6 bases from V and 9 bases from J, with 14 bases between. Per germline, CDR1 MNHNY and CDR2 SVGAGI (reference sequence). This CDR3 spans 12 amino acids. In DNA form, the CDR3 reads TGTGCCAGCAGCCGGATGGGACAAAAAGCTTTCTTT. It codes for CASSRMGQKAFF.

This sequence joins TRBV29-1 and TRBJ2-7; perhaps TRBD1 as D (6 bases). CDR1 is SQVTM and CDR2 is ANQGSEA in the germline V gene. The CDR3 totals 15 residues. V lost 7 bases and J lost 3, with 22 bases in between. The CDR3 region is CSAASPGHMVYEQYF. CDR3 nucleotides: TGCAGCGCGGCATCTCCGGGACATATGGTCTACGAGCAGTACTTC.

This chain joins TRBV7-9 and TRBJ1-2, with 9 bases identical to TRBD1. The germline gives CDR1 SEHNR, CDR2 FQNEAQ (reference sequence). This CDR3 contains 15 residues. Unmatched junction bases numbered 9, after V lost 6 bases and J lost 4 bases. CDR3 residues: CASRVLGTGLYGYTF. CDR3 in DNA: TGTGCCAGCAGGGTTTTAGGGACAGGGCTCTATGGCTACACCTTC.

The chain carries TRBV6-5 and TRBJ2-6, with D perhaps TRBD2 (6 bases). V was cut by 8 bases and J by 1 base, with 6 bases left in between. CDR1 MNHEY and CDR2 SVGAGI come from the germline V gene. This CDR3 contains 13 residues. CDR3 residues: CASGGSGANVLTF. The CDR3 nucleotides are TGTGCCAGCGGGGGGTCTGGGGCCAACGTCCTGACTTTC.

CDR3 DNA: TGCGCCAGCAGCCTATGGACAGCCAGCACCGCTAATGAAAAACTGTTTTTT. This codes for CASSLWTASTANEKLFF. This sequence joins TRBV5-1 and TRBJ1-4, with D possibly matching TRBD1 (6 bases). Germline V gene sequence: CDR1 SGHRS, CDR2 YFSETQ. V lost 4 bases and J 3 bases, leaving 19 bases between the germline ends. The CDR3 contains 17 residues.

The chain couples TRBV18 to TRBJ1-1, with D perhaps matching TRBD1 (5 bases). The germline CDR1 and CDR2 sequences are KGHSH and LQKENI. CDR3 length: 15 residues. Trimming pared 2 bases from V and 1 base from J, leaving 11 bases between. CDR3 region: CASSPFGGWNTEAFF. The CDR3 coding sequence is TGTGCCAGCTCACCATTCGGGGGTTGGAACACTGAAGCTTTCTTT.

DNA for the CDR3: TGTGCCACTCCCGGTAGCGGGGGTAATGAGCAGTTCTTC. Its translation is CATPGSGGNEQFF. The chain employs TRBV10-3 and TRBJ2-1, with 9 bases aligning to TRBD2. The CDR3 sequence is 13 residues long. With V trimmed by 10 bases and J by 7 bases, 8 bases remained unmatched. Germline CDR1 and CDR2: ENHRY and SYGVKD.

Comments on this clone: Other DNA sequences in the same sample also yield this CDR3. The chain carries TRBV7-2 and TRBJ2-3; the match to TRBD2 covers 8 bases. With V trimmed by 6 bases and J by 3 bases, 8 bases remained unmatched. This CDR3 has 15 residues. Germline CDR1 SGHTA, CDR2 FQGNSA. The DNA of the CDR3 is TGTGCCAGCAGTCCCGGACTAGCAGTAACAGATACGCAGTATTTT. Translated, it gives CASSPGLAVTDTQYF. Looking up the rest from reference TRBV7-2 and TRBJ2-3 gives the full variable domain: GAGVSQSPSNKVTEKGKDVELRCDPISGHTALYWYRQSLGQGLEFLIYFQGNSAPDKSGLPSDRFSAERTGGSVSTLTIQRTQQEDSAVYLCASSPGLAVTDTQYFGPGTRLTVL.

The CDR3 here is CASSQVRGGGETQYF. The CDR3 nucleotides read TGTGCCAGCAGCCAAGTCAGAGGGGGCGGAGAGACCCAGTACTTC. V is TRBV4-2 and J is TRBJ2-5; 7 bases map to TRBD1. Germline trimming cut 1 base from V and 4 bases from J; bases unmatched to any gene: 6. There are 15 residues in the CDR3. Germline CDR1 LGHNA, CDR2 YNFKEQ.